This T cell receptor beta chain is from a study of vaccination and CD4 T cells after COVID-19. The treatment is: roughly ten-day PBMC culture with coronavirus spike peptide pools or control peptides (ViraFEST assay). The V gene's germline CDR1 is LNHDA and CDR2 SQIVND (reference sequence). The CDR3 consists of 12 residues. Trimming shortened V by 3 bases and J by 7 bases, and 7 bases separated the two germline ends. Points on this clonotype: The antigen is unknown.

Cultured CD4+ T cell DNA was sequenced using the Oncomine TCR Beta short-read assay. MiXCR was run by TCRdb on the PCR reads, yielding one entry per CDR3 protein. The profile covers 15,000 to 25,000 distinct CDR3 sequences, with 45% to 55% appearing a single time and 7% to 8.5% taken by the ten largest. The clonotype comes from a human donor who had recovered from COVID-19. Input material: CD4+ T cells from blood, cultured in vitro. V gene TRBV19 combines with J gene TRBJ1-5; D unresolved. Here the CDR3 reads CASSMADQPQHF. CDR3 nucleotide sequence: TGTGCCAGTAGTATGGCAGACCAGCCCCAGCATTTT.